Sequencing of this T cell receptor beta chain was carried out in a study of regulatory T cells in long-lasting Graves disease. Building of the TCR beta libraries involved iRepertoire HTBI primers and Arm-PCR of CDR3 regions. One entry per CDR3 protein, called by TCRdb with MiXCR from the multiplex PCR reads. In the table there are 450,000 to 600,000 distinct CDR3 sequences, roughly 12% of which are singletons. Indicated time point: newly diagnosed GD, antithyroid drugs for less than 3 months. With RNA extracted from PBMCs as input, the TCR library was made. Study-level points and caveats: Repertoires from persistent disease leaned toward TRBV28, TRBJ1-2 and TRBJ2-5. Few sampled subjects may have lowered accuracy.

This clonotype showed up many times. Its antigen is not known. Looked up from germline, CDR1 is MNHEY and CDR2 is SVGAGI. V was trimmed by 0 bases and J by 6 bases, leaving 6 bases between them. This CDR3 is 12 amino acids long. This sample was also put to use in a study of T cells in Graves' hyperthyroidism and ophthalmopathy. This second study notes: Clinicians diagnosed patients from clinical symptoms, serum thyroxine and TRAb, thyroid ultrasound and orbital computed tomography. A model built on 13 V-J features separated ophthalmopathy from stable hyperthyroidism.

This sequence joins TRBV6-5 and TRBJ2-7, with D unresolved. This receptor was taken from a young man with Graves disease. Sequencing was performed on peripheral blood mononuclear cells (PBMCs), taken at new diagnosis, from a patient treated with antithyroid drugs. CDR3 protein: CASSYSPPEQYF. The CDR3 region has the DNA TGTGCCAGCAGTTACTCCCCGCCCGAGCAGTACTTC.